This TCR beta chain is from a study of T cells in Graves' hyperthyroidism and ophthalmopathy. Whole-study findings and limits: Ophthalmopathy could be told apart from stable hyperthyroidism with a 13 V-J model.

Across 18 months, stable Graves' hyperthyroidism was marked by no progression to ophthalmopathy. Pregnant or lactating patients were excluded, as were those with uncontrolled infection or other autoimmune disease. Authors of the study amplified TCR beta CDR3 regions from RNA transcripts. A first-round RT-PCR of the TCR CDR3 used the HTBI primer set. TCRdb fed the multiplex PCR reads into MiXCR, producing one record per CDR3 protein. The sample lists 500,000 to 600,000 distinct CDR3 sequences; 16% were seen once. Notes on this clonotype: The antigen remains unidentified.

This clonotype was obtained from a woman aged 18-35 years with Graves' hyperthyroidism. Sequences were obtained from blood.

For the CDR3, the DNA is TGTGCCAGCAGGCGGACCAGGGGGCCGAACACTGAAGCTTTCTTT. Amino acid sequence: CASRRTRGPNTEAFF. This sequence joins TRBV6-2 or TRBV6-3 and TRBJ1-1, with TRBD1 matching 8 bases. There are 15 residues in the CDR3. With V trimmed by 6 bases and J by 1 base, 7 bases remained unmatched. Looked up from germline, CDR1 is MNHEY and CDR2 is SVGEGT.